Given below is one T cell receptor beta chain in context. Antigen unknown. V was shortened by 5 bases and J by 11 bases, with 19 bases between the two germline ends. This CDR3 contains 14 residues. Germline assignment: CDR1 GTSNPN and CDR2 SVGIG (reference sequence). The record originates from a study of cytomegalovirus exposure and HLA in healthy donors. It was with 60 Vbeta and 13 Jbeta primers that the PCR ran. In the authors' workflow: Roughly 12 million of about 88 million unique TCR beta chains were shared, per a later count. The assay was immunoSEQ multiplex PCR, and TCRdb's table has in-frame clones only and misses some. D and trimming were read from the DNA, whereas the V and J calls and clone size are those reported in that table. The sample has roughly 150,000 clones, approximately 76% seen once. Study observations and caveats: In vitro assays verified that three CMV-associated chains recognized CMV antigens specifically. A later analysis reportedly found fewer N-insertions in an Asian-associated ancestry cluster than the approximately 660-donor mean. Association of a missense DCLRE1C variant with TCR beta V- and J-gene trimming was reported in a later analysis.

Sequenced material: PBMCs. The TCR comes from a woman under 30 in good health and CMV-seropositive. V gene TRBV30 combines with J gene TRBJ1-6; D is undetermined. CDR3 coding DNA: TGTGCCTGGGACGGGGTGAGAGGCCGTACACCCCTCCACTTT. As protein: CAWDGVRGRTPLHF. The full variable domain, its missing parts supplied by reference TRBV30 and TRBJ1-6, is SQTIHQWPATLVQPVGSPLSLECTVEGTSNPNLYWYRQAAGRGLQLLFYSVGIGQISSEVPQNLSASRPQDRQFILSSKKLLLSDSGFYLCAWDGVRGRTPLHFGNGTRLTVT.